Following are 20 T cell receptor beta chains from one sample sequenced in a study of cytomegalovirus exposure and HLA in healthy donors. PCR was performed using 60 Vbeta and 13 Jbeta primers. Clones were read by immunoSEQ multiplex PCR, and TCRdb kept only the in-frame ones, dropping some. The table records around 230,000 clones, roughly 80% of them present only once. What was sequenced was PBMCs. The receptors derive from a man between 35 and 55 years old in good health and CMV-seropositive.

The gene calls are TRBV19 and TRBJ2-1; 10 bases fit TRBD2. V shed 4 bases, J shed 9 bases, and the junction held 6 bases outside the gene matches. The CDR3 totals 14 residues. Germline assignment: CDR1 LNHDA and CDR2 SQIVND (reference sequence). The CDR3 DNA is TGTGCCAGTAGTAGAACGGGACTAGCGATTGAGCAGTTCTTC. It is translated as CASSRTGLAIEQFF.

CDR3: CASSWDRGLTYEQYF. The CDR3 nucleotides read TGTGCCAGCAGTTGGGACAGGGGCCTTACCTACGAGCAGTACTTC. The gene calls are TRBV7-2 and TRBJ2-7, with TRBD1 identical over 10 bases. The length of the CDR3 is 15 residues. Per germline, CDR1 SGHTA and CDR2 FQGNSA. With 6 bases clipped from V and 2 bases from J, the junction kept 7 bases outside the gene matches.

This chain connects TRBV18 to TRBJ2-7, with D possibly being TRBD1 (11 bases). Trimming took 3 bases from V and 4 from J, leaving 25 bases between them. The CDR3 sequence is 18 residues long. Per germline, CDR1 KGHSH and CDR2 LQKENI. CDR3 DNA: TGTGCCAGCTCACCCGGGACAGGGGGAGGACTAGCGGTATACGAGCAGTACTTC. It specifies CASSPGTGGGLAVYEQYF.

The V gene is TRBV7-2, the J gene TRBJ1-1; D ambiguous. Germline CDR1 SGHTA, CDR2 FQGNSA. V was shortened by 5 bases and J by 1 base, with 8 bases between the two germline ends. The CDR3 totals 13 residues. CDR3 in DNA: TGTGCCAGCAGCCAAGCTCGGAACACTGAAGCTTTCTTT. Translated: CASSQARNTEAFF.

The rearrangement links TRBV30 to TRBJ2-1; 8 nucleotides match TRBD2. CDR3 length: 15 amino acids. Germline V CDR1 and CDR2: GTSNPN, SVGIG (reference sequence). The ends lost 0 bases at V and 8 bases at J; junction bases unmatched: 9. The CDR3 region is CAWSVLGVAGYEQFF. Written as DNA, the CDR3 is TGTGCCTGGAGTGTACTCGGGGTAGCGGGATATGAGCAGTTCTTC.

The rearrangement uses TRBV30 and TRBJ1-5; D uncertain. Per germline, CDR1 GTSNPN and CDR2 SVGIG (reference sequence). Trimming took 0 bases from V and 2 from J, leaving 11 bases between them. CDR3 length: 15 amino acids. CDR3 residues: CAWSVRPGGNQPQHF. The CDR3 DNA reads TGTGCCTGGAGTGTACGGCCCGGAGGCAATCAGCCCCAGCATTTT. The whole variable domain, filled in from reference TRBV30 and TRBJ1-5, reads SQTIHQWPATLVQPVGSPLSLECTVEGTSNPNLYWYRQAAGRGLQLLFYSVGIGQISSEVPQNLSASRPQDRQFILSSKKLLLSDSGFYLCAWSVRPGGNQPQHFGDGTRLSIL.

The gene calls are TRBV6-5 and TRBJ2-7; 10 bases are a match to TRBD2. Unmatched junction bases numbered 5, after V lost 7 bases and J lost 5 bases. This CDR3 spans 13 amino acids. Germline assignment: CDR1 MNHEY and CDR2 SVGAGI. CDR3 coding DNA: TGTGCCAGCACCGTTAGCGGGAGGCACGAGCAGTACTTC. It translates to CASTVSGRHEQYF.

The V gene is TRBV27, the J gene TRBJ2-7; 7 bases are shared with TRBD2. V gave up 4 bases and J gave up 1 base; unmatched junction bases: 4. From germline, CDR1 is MNHEY and CDR2 SMNVEV (reference sequence). The CDR3 has 14 residues. Written as DNA, the CDR3 is TGTGCCAGCAGTTGGGGGGGGATTTCCTACGAGCAGTACTTC. The encoded protein is CASSWGGISYEQYF.

The chain has TRBV7-9 and TRBJ2-3, with no clear D. The germline CDR1 and CDR2 sequences are SEHNR and FQNEAQ (reference sequence). The CDR3 is 13 amino acids. Trimming left V 4 bases short and J 6 bases short, with 11 bases between. CDR3 sequence reads: CASSSRYVDTQYF. The CDR3 nucleotides read TGTGCCAGCAGCTCGAGATATGTGGATACGCAGTATTTT.

The chain couples TRBV19 to TRBJ1-5; TRBD1 might be the D (5 bases). CDR3 length: 16 amino acids. V was clipped by 4 bases and J by 0 bases, with 13 bases between them. Germline CDR1 reads LNHDA; CDR2 reads SQIVND (reference sequence). The CDR3 is CASSRGDGYSNQPQHF. The CDR3 DNA sequence: TGTGCCAGTAGTAGGGGGGACGGTTATAGCAATCAGCCCCAGCATTTT.

On this clone: This CDR3 is also generated by other DNA sequences in the sample. The chain is built from TRBV5-1 and TRBJ2-1; perhaps TRBD2 as D (5 bases). The CDR3 loop spans 14 amino acids. CDR1 is SGHRS and CDR2 is YFSETQ in the germline V gene. Trimming stripped 2 bases from V and 4 bases from J, with 10 bases between. CDR3 amino acids: CASSFGSGYNEQFF. The CDR3 DNA is TGCGCCAGCAGCTTTGGGAGCGGTTACAATGAGCAGTTCTTC.

The chain recombines TRBV19 with TRBJ1-5, with 7 bases aligning to TRBD1. Germline trimming cut 6 bases from V and 3 bases from J; bases unmatched to any gene: 5. This CDR3 has 14 amino acids. Looked up from germline, CDR1 is LNHDA and CDR2 is SQIVND (reference sequence). The DNA for the CDR3 is TGTGCCAGTAGGAACAGGGGCCTCAATCAGCCCCAGCATTTT. This encodes CASRNRGLNQPQHF. The entire variable domain, with the rest obtained from reference TRBV19 and TRBJ1-5, is as follows: DGGITQSPKYLFRKEGQNVTLSCEQNLNHDAMYWYRQDPGQGLRLIYYSQIVNDFQKGDIAEGYSVSREKKESFPLTVTSAQKNPTAFYLCASRNRGLNQPQHFGDGTRLSIL.

The V gene is TRBV7-3, the J gene TRBJ2-1, with D tentatively TRBD2 (5 bases). Between the trimmed V and J ends, which lost 2 bases and 5 bases, there was a span of 13 bases. The CDR3 has 15 residues. Looked up from germline, CDR1 is SGHTA and CDR2 is FQGTGA. Written as DNA, the CDR3 is TGTGCCAGCAGCTTAGGAACTAGTGGTCACAATGAGCAGTTCTTC. It encodes CASSLGTSGHNEQFF.

A single count supports this clone. The chain is built from TRBV11-3 and TRBJ1-1, with no clear D. The CDR3 consists of 13 residues. Trimming removed 2 bases from V and 1 base from J, with 5 bases in between. Germline CDR1 SGHNT, CDR2 YENEEA. The CDR3 protein is CASSLTPNTEAFF. Written as DNA, the CDR3 is TGTGCCAGCAGCTTAACTCCGAACACTGAAGCTTTCTTT.

A few counts support this clone. The chain links TRBV6-1 to TRBJ1-5, with D unresolved. Deletions cut 5 bases from V and 5 bases from J, with 7 bases between. The V gene's germline CDR1 is MNHNS and CDR2 SASEGT. This CDR3 spans 12 amino acids. For the CDR3, the DNA is TGTGCCAGCAGTTCGAGGGATCAGCCCCAGCATTTT. This codes for CASSSRDQPQHF.

V gene TRBV6-6 combines with J gene TRBJ2-2; no firm D call. Germline CDR1 and CDR2: MNHNY and SVGAGI (reference sequence). V was trimmed by 6 bases and J by 6 bases, leaving 8 bases between them. CDR3 length equals 12 residues. The DNA of the CDR3 is TGTGCCAGCAGAACGGGTCCCGGGGAGCTGTTTTTT. Translated, it gives CASRTGPGELFF.

This clone was detected only a few times. V is TRBV5-1 and J is TRBJ2-5; weak D call: TRBD2 (5 bases). Germline V gene data show CDR1 as SGHRS and CDR2 as YFSETQ. V shed 1 base and J shed 4 bases, with 8 bases lying between them. The CDR3 totals 13 residues. CDR3 sequence (DNA): TGCGCCAGCAGCTTGCAGAGGGCAGAGACCCAGTACTTC. Its translation: CASSLQRAETQYF.

The rearrangement uses TRBV6-5 and TRBJ2-7, with D possibly matching TRBD2 (7 bases). Trimming removed 10 bases at V and 3 bases at J, with 19 bases between. Germline V lookup: CDR1 MNHEY, CDR2 SVGAGI. The CDR3 is 14 amino acids. The CDR3 protein is CATRGGGNFYEQYV. The CDR3 nucleotides are TGTGCCACCAGAGGGGGGGGGAATTTCTACGAGCAGTACGTC.

In DNA form, the CDR3 reads TGCGCCAGCAGCCGACTAGCGGGACAAGAGACCCAGTACTTC. Translation gives CASSRLAGQETQYF. The chain combines TRBV5-1 with TRBJ2-5, with 11 bases matching TRBD2. J lost 2 bases, V lost 4 bases, and 1 base had no gene match. The CDR3 totals 14 residues. The germline gives CDR1 SGHRS, CDR2 YFSETQ.

This clone was counted between two and nine times. The chain combines TRBV11-3 with TRBJ2-4; TRBD2 aligns across 9 bases. Trimming cost V 0 bases and J 2 bases; bases outside gene matches: 5. The CDR3 length is 17 residues. In germline, CDR1 is SGHNT, CDR2 YENEEA. CDR3 DNA sequence: TGTGCCAGCAGCTTAGATCTGCGGGAGGGCCCCAAAAACATTCAGTACTTC. Translating gives CASSLDLREGPKNIQYF.